The clone carrying this TCR beta chain was detected only once. Original processing methods: Quantification of nucleated cells was approximated via reference gene primer amplification. The data were produced by immunoSEQ multiplex PCR, yet TCRdb's version contains in-frame clones alone and is incomplete. V, J and clone size are those of that table, while D and trimming were read from the DNA. This sample has approximately 140,000 clones, with about 84% found just once. This sample is drawn from a study of blood T cell repertoires in COVID-19. Study-level information: The samples span acute and convalescent COVID-19 from the United States, Italy and Spain. PBMCs, B-cell-depleted T cells, or T cells were the source of the cDNA or gDNA that made up the material.

The V gene's germline CDR1 is MNHEY and CDR2 SVGAGI. The CDR3 is made up of 14 amino acids. With 5 bases clipped from V and 8 bases from J, the junction kept 9 bases outside the gene matches. This chain joins TRBV6-5 and TRBJ2-5, with 9 bases aligning to TRBD2. This TCR was sampled from a human donor in a cohort sampled during active COVID-19. The sequencing sample was made of peripheral blood. The CDR3 loop reads CASSPEVGLATQYF. As DNA, the CDR3 is TGTGCCAGCAGTCCCGAGGTGGGACTAGCTACCCAGTACTTC.